This TCR beta chain was sequenced for a study of T cells after yellow fever vaccination. This clonotype was seen only a few times. Its specificity is unknown. Study conclusions and caveats: Weaker overall, the secondary response nonetheless peaked faster (day 5 versus 15).

MiXCR was run by TCRdb on the 5' RACE reads, yielding one entry per CDR3 protein. This sample yields approximately 170,000 distinct CDR3 sequences, of which approximately 10% are seen a single time; just over 35% belongs to the top ten. The source material was CD8+ T cells sorted from PBMCs, sampled 15 days after the yellow fever booster vaccination. The TCR sequence derives from a man in his late teens or twenties who received the YFV17D yellow fever vaccine.

DNA for the CDR3: TGTGCCAGCAGTTACGACGGGAAGGACTCCTACGAGCAGTACGTC. It yields the protein CASSYDGKDSYEQYV. V usage is TRBV6-2 or TRBV6-3 and J usage is TRBJ2-7, with D possibly matching TRBD2 (5 bases). Germline lookup yields CDR1 MNHEY and CDR2 SVGEGT. Trimming left V 2 bases short and J 0 bases short, with 11 bases between. The CDR3 is 15 amino acids.